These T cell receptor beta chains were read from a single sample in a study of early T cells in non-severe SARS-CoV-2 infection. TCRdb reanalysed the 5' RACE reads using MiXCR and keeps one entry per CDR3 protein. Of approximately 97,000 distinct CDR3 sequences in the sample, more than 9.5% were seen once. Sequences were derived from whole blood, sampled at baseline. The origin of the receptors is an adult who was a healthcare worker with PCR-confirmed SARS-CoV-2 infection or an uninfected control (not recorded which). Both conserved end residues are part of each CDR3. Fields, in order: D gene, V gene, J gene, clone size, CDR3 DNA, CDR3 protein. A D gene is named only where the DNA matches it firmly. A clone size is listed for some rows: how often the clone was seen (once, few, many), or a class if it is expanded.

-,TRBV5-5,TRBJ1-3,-,TGTGCCAGCAGTTACGACAGGAACGGAAACACCATATATTTT,CASSYDRNGNTIYF
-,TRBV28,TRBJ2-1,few,TGTGCCAGCAGGAAAAGGGGCAATGAGCAGTTCTTC,CASRKRGNEQFF
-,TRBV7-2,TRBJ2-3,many,TGTGCCAGCAGCTTAGCGGGTGGTCTAGTTTCTCCTACGCAGTATTTT,CASSLAGGLVSPTQYF
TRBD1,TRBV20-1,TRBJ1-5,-,TGCAGTGCTAAGGACAGGGCTTACCTTAATCAGCCCCAGCATTTT,CSAKDRAYLNQPQHF
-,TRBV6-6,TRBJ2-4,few,TGTGCCAGCCAGGGTACCCTAGCCAAAAACATTCAGTACTTC,CASQGTLAKNIQYF
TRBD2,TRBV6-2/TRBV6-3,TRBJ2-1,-,TGTGCCAGCAGTTACGCCTCGGGGGGGCGGCGGCAGTTCTTC,CASSYASGGRRQFF
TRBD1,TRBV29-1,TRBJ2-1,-,TGCAGCCCGTACAGGGGGAATGAGCAGTTCTTC,CSPYRGNEQFF
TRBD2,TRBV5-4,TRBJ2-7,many,TGTGCCAGCGGGACTAGCGAAGGCGGCGAGCAGTACTTC,CASGTSEGGEQYF
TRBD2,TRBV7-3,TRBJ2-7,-,TGTGCCAGCAGCCCAACTAGCGGTTTCTACGAGCAGTACTTC,CASSPTSGFYEQYF
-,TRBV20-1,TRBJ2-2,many,TGCAGTGCTTCAGGGGTACTTGCCGGGGAGCTGTTTTTT,CSASGVLAGELFF
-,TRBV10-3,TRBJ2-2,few,TGTGCCATCAGTGAGCCCCTCGGCGGTACCGGGGAGCTGTTTTTT,CAISEPLGGTGELFF
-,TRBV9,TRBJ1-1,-,TGTGCCAGCAGCTTTTGGAGGGATAACACTGAAGCTTTCTTT,CASSFWRDNTEAFF
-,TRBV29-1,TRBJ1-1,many,TGCAGCGCAATAAAGTCTCCGAACACTGAAGCTTTCTTT,CSAIKSPNTEAFF
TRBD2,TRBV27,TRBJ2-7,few,TGTGCCAGCAGCCCTGCGGGACTAGCGGTTTCCTACGAGCAGTACTTC,CASSPAGLAVSYEQYF
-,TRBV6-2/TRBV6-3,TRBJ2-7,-,TGTGCCAGCCGGAATCCGGGACCAGGGCAGTACTTC,CASRNPGPGQYF
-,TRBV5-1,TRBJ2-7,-,TGCGCCAGCAGCTTGGCCCGGTCGTACGAGCAGTACTTC,CASSLARSYEQYF
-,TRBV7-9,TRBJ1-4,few,TGTGCCAGCAGCTTAGTAGACCGGGCTAAACTGTTTTTT,CASSLVDRAKLFF
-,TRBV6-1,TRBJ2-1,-,TGTGCCAGCAGTGACCCACCCTCCTACAATGAGCAGTTCTTC,CASSDPPSYNEQFF
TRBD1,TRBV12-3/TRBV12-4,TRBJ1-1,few,TGTGCCAGCAGTTCCAACAGGGGTTGCACTGAAGCTTTCTTT,CASSSNRGCTEAFF
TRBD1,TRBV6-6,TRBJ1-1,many,TGTGCCAGCAGCGACTACGCGCCCGGGACAGGGCCCGCGGGGAGTGAAGCTTTCTTT,CASSDYAPGTGPAGSEAFF
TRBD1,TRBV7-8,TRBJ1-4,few,TGTGCCAGCAGCTACGACAGGGGGCTGGCTAATGAAAAACTGTTTTTT,CASSYDRGLANEKLFF
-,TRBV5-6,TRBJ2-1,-,TGTGCCAGCAGCTTGGAGGACCCCAACTACAATGAGCAGTTCTTC,CASSLEDPNYNEQFF
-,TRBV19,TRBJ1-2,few,TGTGCCAGTAGTACACAAGGGCGGGGCGACTATGGCTACACCTTC,CASSTQGRGDYGYTF
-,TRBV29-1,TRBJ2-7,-,TGCAGCGTGGGGGGTCGGGGAGAGCAGTACTTC,CSVGGRGEQYF
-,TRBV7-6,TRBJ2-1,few,TGTGCCAGCAGCCGAGAGTCCCGCTCCTACAATGAGCAGTTCTTC,CASSRESRSYNEQFF
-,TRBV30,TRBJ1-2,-,TGTGCCTGGAGTCGCCCGGATACTAACTATGGCTACACCTTC,CAWSRPDTNYGYTF
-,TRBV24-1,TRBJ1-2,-,TGTGCCACCAGTGATAACGGCTATGGCTACACCTTC,CATSDNGYGYTF
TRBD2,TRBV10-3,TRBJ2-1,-,TGTGCCATCAGTTCTGTAGCGGGGGGGCGCAATGAGCAGTTCTTC,CAISSVAGGRNEQFF
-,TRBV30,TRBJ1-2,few,TGTGCCTGGAGTAGAGCCAGTGACTATGGCTACACCTTC,CAWSRASDYGYTF
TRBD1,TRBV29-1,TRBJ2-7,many,TGCAGCGTTCGTGGGACAGGGCTCTACGAGCAGTACTTC,CSVRGTGLYEQYF
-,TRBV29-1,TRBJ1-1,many,TGCAGCGGGTCGCGGGGGGAGGGGAACACTGAAGCTTTCTTT,CSGSRGEGNTEAFF